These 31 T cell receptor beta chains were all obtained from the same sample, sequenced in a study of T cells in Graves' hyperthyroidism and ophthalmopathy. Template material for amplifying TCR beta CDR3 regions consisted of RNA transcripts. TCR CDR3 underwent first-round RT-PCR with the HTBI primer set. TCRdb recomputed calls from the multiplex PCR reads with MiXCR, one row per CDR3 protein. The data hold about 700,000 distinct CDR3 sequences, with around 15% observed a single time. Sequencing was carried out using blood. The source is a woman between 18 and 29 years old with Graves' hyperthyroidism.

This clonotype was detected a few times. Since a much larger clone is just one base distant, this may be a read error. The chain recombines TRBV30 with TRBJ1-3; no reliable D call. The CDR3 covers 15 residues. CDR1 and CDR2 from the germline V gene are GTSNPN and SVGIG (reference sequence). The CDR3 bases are TGTGCCTGGAGTTTGGACGCTTACTCTGGAAACACCGTATATTTT. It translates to CAWSLDAYSGNTVYF.

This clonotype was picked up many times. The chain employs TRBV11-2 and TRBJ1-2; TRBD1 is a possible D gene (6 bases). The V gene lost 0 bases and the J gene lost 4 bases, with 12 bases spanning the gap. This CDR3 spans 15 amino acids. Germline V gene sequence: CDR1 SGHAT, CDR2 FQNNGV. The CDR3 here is CASSLDRLGGYGYTF. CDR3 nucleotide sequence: TGTGCCAGCAGCTTAGATCGTTTAGGGGGCTATGGCTACACCTTC.

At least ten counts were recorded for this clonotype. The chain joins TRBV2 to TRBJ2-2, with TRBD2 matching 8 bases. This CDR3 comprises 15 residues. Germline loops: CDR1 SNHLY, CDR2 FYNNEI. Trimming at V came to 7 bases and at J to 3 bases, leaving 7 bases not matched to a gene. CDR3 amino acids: CASKQSGSDTGELFF. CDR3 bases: TGTGCCAGCAAGCAAAGCGGGAGCGACACCGGGGAGCTGTTTTTT.

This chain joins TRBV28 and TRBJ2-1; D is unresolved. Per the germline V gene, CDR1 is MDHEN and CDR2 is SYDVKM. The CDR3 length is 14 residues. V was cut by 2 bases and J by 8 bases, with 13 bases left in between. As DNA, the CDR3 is TGTGCCAGCAGTTTAGCGCACTCCGCAGATGAGCAGTTCTTC. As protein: CASSLAHSADEQFF. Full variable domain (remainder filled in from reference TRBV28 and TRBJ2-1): DVKVTQSSRYLVKRTGEKVFLECVQDMDHENMFWYRQDPGLGLRLIYFSYDVKMKEKGDIPEGYSVSREKKERFSLILESASTNQTSMYLCASSLAHSADEQFFGPGTRLTVL.

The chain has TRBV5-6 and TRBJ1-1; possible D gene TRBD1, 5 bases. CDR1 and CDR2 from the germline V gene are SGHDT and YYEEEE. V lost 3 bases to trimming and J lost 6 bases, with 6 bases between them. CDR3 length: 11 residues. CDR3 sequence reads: CASSWGAEAFF. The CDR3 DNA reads TGTGCCAGCAGCTGGGGCGCTGAAGCTTTCTTT.

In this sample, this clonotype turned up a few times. The CDR3 DNA reads as TGTGCCAGCAGCTTAGCACTAGCGGTCTCATCCTACAATGAGCAGTTCTTC. This codes for CASSLALAVSSYNEQFF. This chain links TRBV13 with TRBJ2-1; 8 bases match TRBD2. After removal of 1 base from V and 1 base from J, the junction contained 6 bases not matched to a gene. CDR3 length: 17 residues. Germline-derived CDR1 and CDR2 are PRHDT and FYEKMQ (reference sequence).

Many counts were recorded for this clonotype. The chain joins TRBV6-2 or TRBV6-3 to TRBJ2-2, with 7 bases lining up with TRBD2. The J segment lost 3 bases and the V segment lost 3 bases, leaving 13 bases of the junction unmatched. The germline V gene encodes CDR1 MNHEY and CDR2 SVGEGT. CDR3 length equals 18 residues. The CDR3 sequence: CASSYLLTSWGHTGELFF. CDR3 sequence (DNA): TGTGCCAGCAGTTATTTGTTGACTAGCTGGGGTCACACCGGGGAGCTGTTTTTT.

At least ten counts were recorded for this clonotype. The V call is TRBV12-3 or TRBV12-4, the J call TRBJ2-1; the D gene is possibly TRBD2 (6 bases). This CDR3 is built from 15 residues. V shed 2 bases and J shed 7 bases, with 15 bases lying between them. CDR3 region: CASSLQAGLGNEQFF. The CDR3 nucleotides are TGTGCCAGCAGTTTACAAGCGGGTCTCGGGAATGAGCAGTTCTTC.

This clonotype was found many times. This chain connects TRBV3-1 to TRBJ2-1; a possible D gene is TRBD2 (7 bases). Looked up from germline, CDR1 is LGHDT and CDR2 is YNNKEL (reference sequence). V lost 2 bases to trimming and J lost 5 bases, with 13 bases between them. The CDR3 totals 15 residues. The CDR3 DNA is TGTGCCAGCAGCCAATGGGGGCTAGCGGACAATGAGCAGTTCTTC. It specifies CASSQWGLADNEQFF.

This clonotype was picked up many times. The CDR3 region is CASSPNGRDTGELFF. CDR3 sequence (DNA): TGTGCCAGCAGCCCCAACGGGAGAGATACCGGGGAGCTGTTTTTT. The chain combines TRBV3-1 with TRBJ2-2, with D perhaps matching TRBD2 (6 bases). Germline V gene data show CDR1 as LGHDT and CDR2 as YNNKEL (reference sequence). V gave up 4 bases and J gave up 5 bases, with 14 bases separating them. The CDR3 extends over 15 amino acids.

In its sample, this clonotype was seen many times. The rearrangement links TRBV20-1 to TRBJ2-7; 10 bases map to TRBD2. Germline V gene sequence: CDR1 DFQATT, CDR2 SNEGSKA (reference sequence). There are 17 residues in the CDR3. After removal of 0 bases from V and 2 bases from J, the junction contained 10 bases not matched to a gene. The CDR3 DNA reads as TGCAGTGCTAGAGATTCGGGAACTAGCGGGAACCCCTACGAGCAGTACTTC. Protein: CSARDSGTSGNPYEQYF.

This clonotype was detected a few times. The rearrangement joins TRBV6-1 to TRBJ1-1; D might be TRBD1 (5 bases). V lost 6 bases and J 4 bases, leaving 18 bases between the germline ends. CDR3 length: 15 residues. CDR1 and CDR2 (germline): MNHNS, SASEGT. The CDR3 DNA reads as TGTGCCAGCAGAACCAGGCAGGGAGGGATCACTGAAGCTTTCTTT. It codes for CASRTRQGGITEAFF.

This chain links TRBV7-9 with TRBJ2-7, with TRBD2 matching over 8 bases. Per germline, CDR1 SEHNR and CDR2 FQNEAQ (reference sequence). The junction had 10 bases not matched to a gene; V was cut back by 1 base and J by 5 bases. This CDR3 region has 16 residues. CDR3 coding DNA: TGTGCCAGCAGCTTAGTAGTAGCGGGAAATTCCCACGAGCAGTACTTC. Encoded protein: CASSLVVAGNSHEQYF.

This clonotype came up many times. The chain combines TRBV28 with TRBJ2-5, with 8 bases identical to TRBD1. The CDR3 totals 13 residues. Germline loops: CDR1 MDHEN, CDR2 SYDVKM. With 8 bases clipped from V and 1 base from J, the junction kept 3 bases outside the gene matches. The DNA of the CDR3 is TGTGCCAGCCGTGGGACAGGCCAAGAGACCCAGTACTTC. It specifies CASRGTGQETQYF. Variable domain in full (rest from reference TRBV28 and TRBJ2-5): DVKVTQSSRYLVKRTGEKVFLECVQDMDHENMFWYRQDPGLGLRLIYFSYDVKMKEKGDIPEGYSVSREKKERFSLILESASTNQTSMYLCASRGTGQETQYFGPGTRLLVL.

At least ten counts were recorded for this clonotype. CDR3 DNA sequence: TGTGCCAGCAGCTTAAACCGAGAGACCCAGTACTTC. The encoded protein is CASSLNRETQYF. The chain uses TRBV7-2 and TRBJ2-5; D call uncertain. The V gene lost 2 bases and the J gene lost 4 bases, with 5 bases spanning the gap. The CDR3 is made up of 12 amino acids. Germline CDR1 SGHTA, CDR2 FQGNSA. Variable domain in full (rest from reference TRBV7-2 and TRBJ2-5): GAGVSQSPSNKVTEKGKDVELRCDPISGHTALYWYRQSLGQGLEFLIYFQGNSAPDKSGLPSDRFSAERTGGSVSTLTIQRTQQEDSAVYLCASSLNRETQYFGPGTRLLVL.

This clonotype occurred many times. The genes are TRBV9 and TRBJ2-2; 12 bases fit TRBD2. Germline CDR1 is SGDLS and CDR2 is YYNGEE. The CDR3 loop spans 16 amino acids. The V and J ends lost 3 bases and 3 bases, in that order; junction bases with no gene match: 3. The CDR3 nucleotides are TGTGCCAGCAGCGCCAGACTAGCGGGAGACACCGGGGAGCTGTTTTTT. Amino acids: CASSARLAGDTGELFF.

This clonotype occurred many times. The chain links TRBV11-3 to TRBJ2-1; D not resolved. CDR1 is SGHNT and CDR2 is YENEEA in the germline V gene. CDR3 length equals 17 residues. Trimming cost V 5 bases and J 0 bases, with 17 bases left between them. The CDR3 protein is CASSTRRSSSSYNEQFF. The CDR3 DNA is TGTGCCAGCAGCACACGACGGTCCAGTAGCTCCTACAATGAGCAGTTCTTC. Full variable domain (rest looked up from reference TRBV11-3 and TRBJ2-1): EAGVVQSPRYKIIEKKQPVAFWCNPISGHNTLYWYLQNLGQGPELLIRYENEEAVDDSQLPKDRFSAERLKGVDSTLKIQPAELGDSAVYLCASSTRRSSSSYNEQFFGPGTRLTVL.

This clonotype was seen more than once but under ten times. The CDR3 loop is CASTGRTYNTGELFF. The CDR3 DNA sequence: TGTGCCAGCACCGGTCGGACATATAACACCGGGGAGCTGTTTTTT. The chain joins TRBV9 to TRBJ2-2; a weak D match, TRBD1 (5 bases). V dropped 6 bases and J dropped 2 bases, with 14 bases sitting between them. The germline V gene encodes CDR1 SGDLS and CDR2 YYNGEE. The length of the CDR3 is 15 residues. Drawing the rest from reference TRBV9 and TRBJ2-2, the complete variable domain is DSGVTQTPKHLITATGQRVTLRCSPRSGDLSVYWYQQSLDQGLQFLIQYYNGEERAKGNILERFSAQQFPDLHSELNLSSLELGDSALYFCASTGRTYNTGELFFGEGSRLTVL.

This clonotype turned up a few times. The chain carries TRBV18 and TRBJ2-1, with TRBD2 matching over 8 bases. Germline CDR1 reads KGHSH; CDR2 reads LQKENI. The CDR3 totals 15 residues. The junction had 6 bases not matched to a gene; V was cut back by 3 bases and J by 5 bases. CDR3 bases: TGTGCCAGCTCACCGGCTAGCGGGCGCCACAATGAGCAGTTCTTC. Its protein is CASSPASGRHNEQFF.

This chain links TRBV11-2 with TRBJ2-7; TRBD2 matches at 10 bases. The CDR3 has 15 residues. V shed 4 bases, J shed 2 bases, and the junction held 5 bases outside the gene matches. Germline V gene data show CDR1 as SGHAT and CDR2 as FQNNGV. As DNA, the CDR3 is TGTGCCAGCAGCTCTGGACTAGCGGTTGCCTACGAGCAGTACTTC. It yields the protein CASSSGLAVAYEQYF.

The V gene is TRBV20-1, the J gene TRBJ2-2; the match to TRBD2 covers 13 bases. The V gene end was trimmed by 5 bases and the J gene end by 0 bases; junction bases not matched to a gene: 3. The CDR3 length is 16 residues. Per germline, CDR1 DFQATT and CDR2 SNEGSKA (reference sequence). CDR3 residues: CSAPGLAGANTGELFF. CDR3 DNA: TGCAGTGCTCCTGGACTAGCGGGAGCGAACACCGGGGAGCTGTTTTTT.

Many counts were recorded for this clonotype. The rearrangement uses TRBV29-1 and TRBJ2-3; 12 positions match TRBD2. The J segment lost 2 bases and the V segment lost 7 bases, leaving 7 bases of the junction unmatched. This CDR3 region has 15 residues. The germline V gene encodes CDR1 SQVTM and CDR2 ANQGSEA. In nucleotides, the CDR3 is TGCAGCGCCTTACTAGCGGGAGGCCTCACAGATACGCAGTATTTT. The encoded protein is CSALLAGGLTDTQYF.

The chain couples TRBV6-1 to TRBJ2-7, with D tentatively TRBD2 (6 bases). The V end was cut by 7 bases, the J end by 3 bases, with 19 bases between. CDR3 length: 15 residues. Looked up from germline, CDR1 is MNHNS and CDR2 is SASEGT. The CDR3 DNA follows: TGTGCCAGCACATTGACGAAGCGGGTCTTCTACGAGCAGTACTTC. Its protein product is CASTLTKRVFYEQYF.

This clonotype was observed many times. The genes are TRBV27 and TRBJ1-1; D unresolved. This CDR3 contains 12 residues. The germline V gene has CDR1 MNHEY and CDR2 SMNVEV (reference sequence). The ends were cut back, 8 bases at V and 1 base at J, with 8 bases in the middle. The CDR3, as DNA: TGTGCCAGCGGAGCTACGAACACTGAAGCTTTCTTT. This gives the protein CASGATNTEAFF.

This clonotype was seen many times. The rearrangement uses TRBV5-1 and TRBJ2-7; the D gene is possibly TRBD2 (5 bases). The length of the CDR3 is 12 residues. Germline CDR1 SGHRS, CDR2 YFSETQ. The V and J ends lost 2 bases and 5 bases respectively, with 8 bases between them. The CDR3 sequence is CASSFSGNEQYF. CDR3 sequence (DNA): TGCGCCAGCAGCTTTTCGGGGAACGAGCAGTACTTC. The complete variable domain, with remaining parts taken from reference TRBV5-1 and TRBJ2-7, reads KAGVTQTPRYLIKTRGQQVTLSCSPISGHRSVSWYQQTPGQGLQFLFEYFSETQRNKGNFPGRFSGRQFSNSRSEMNVSTLELGDSALYLCASSFSGNEQYFGPGTRLTVT.

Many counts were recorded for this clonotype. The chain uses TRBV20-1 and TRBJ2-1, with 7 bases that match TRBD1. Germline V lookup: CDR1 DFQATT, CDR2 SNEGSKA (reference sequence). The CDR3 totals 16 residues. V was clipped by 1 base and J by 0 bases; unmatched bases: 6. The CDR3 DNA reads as TGCAGTGCTAGAGCCCCACAGGGGAGCTCCTACAATGAGCAGTTCTTC. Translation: CSARAPQGSSYNEQFF.

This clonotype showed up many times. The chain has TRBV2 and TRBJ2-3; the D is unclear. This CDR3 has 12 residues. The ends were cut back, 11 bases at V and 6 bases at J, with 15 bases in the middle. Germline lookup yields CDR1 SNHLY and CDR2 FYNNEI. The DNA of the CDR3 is TGTGCCGGAGCCCTCGATGAGGATACGCAGTATTTT. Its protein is CAGALDEDTQYF.

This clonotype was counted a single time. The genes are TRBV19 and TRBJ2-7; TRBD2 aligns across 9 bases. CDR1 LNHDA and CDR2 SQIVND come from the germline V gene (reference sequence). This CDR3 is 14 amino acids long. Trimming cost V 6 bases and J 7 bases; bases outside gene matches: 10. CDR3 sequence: CASSNLAGSFEQYF. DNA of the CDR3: TGTGCCAGTAGCAACCTAGCGGGATCTTTTGAGCAGTACTTC.

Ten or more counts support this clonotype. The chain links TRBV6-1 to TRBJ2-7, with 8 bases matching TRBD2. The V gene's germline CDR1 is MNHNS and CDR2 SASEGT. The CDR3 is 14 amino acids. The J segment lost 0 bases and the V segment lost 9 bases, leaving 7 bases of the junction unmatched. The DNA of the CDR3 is TGTGCCAGTATCTCGGGGGGGAGCTCCTACGAGCAGTACTTC. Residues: CASISGGSSYEQYF.

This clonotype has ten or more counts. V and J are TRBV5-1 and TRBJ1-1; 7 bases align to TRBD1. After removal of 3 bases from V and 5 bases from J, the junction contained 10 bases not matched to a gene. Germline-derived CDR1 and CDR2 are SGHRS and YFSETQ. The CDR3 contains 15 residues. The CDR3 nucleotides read TGCGCCAGCAGCTCGCTCGACAGGGCGGGGACTGAAGCTTTCTTT. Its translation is CASSSLDRAGTEAFF.

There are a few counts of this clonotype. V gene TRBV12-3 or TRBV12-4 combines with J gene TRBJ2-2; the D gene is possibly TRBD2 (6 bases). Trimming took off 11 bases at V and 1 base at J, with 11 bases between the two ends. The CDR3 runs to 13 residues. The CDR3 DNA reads TGTGCCTCGGGGAGGCGGAACACCGGGGAGCTGTTTTTT. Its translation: CASGRRNTGELFF.